This T cell receptor (beta chain) derives from a study of blood T cell repertoires in COVID-19. The V gene's germline CDR1 is SGHAT and CDR2 FQNNGV. The CDR3 runs to 16 residues. Germline trimming cut 5 bases from V and 2 bases from J; bases unmatched to any gene: 7. The data were produced by immunoSEQ multiplex PCR, yet TCRdb's version contains in-frame clones alone and is incomplete. The table shows roughly 100,000 clones, with under 90% occurring only once. The source of this sequence is a human donor in a cohort sampled during active COVID-19. V and J are TRBV11-2 and TRBJ2-5; 11 bases align to TRBD2. Sequenced material: peripheral blood. The CDR3, as DNA: TGTGCCAGCAGCACCCGTAGCGGGAGGGATCAAGAGACCCAGTACTTC. As protein: CASSTRSGRDQETQYF.